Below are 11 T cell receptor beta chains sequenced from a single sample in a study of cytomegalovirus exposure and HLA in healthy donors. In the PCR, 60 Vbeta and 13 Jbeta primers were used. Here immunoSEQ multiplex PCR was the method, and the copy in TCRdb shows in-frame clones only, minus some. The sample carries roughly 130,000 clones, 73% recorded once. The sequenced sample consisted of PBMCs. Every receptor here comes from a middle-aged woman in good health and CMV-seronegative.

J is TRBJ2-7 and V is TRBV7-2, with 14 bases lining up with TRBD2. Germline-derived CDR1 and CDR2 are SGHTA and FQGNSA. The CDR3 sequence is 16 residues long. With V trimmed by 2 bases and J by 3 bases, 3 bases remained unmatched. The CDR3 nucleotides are TGTGCCAGCAGCTTAAGGGGACTAGCGGGGGTCTACGAGCAGTACTTC. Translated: CASSLRGLAGVYEQYF.

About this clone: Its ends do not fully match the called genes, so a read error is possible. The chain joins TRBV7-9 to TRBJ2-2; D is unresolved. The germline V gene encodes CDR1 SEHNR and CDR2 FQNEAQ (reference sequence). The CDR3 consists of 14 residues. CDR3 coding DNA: TGTTCCAGCAGCACTCACGAGAACACCGGGGAGCTGTTTTTT. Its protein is CSSSTHENTGELFF.

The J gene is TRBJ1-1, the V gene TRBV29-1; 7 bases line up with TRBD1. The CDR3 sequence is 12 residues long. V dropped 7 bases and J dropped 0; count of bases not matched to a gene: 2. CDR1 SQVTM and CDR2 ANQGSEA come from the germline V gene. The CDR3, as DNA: TGCAGCGCGGGACAGATGAACACTGAAGCTTTCTTT. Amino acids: CSAGQMNTEAFF.

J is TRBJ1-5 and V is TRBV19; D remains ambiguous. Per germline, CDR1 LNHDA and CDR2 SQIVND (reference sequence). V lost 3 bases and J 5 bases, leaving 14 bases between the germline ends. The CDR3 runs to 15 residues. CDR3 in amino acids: CASSIGRRSDQPQHF. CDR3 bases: TGTGCCAGTAGTATTGGGCGTAGATCCGATCAGCCCCAGCATTTT.

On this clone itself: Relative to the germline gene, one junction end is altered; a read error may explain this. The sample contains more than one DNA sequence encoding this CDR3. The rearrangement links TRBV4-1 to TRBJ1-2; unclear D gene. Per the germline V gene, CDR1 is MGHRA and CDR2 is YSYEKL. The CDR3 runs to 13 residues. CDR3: CASSQEGPFGYTF. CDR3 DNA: TGCGCCAGCAGCCAGGAGGGTCCCTTTGGCTATACCTTC.

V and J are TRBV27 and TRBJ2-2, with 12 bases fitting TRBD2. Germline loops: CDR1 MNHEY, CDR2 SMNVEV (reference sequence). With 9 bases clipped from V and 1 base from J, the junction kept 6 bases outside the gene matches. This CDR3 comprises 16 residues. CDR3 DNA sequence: TGTGCCAGTGGACTAGCGGGGCCCCTGAACACCGGGGAGCTGTTTTTT. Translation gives CASGLAGPLNTGELFF.

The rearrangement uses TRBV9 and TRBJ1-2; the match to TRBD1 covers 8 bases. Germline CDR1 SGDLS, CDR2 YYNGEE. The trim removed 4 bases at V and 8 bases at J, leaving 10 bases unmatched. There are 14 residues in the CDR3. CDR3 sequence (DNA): TGTGCCAGCAGCACCATGGACAGGGTGACGGGCTACACCTTC. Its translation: CASSTMDRVTGYTF. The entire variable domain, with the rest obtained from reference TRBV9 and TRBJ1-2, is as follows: DSGVTQTPKHLITATGQRVTLRCSPRSGDLSVYWYQQSLDQGLQFLIQYYNGEERAKGNILERFSAQQFPDLHSELNLSSLELGDSALYFCASSTMDRVTGYTFGSGTRLTVV.

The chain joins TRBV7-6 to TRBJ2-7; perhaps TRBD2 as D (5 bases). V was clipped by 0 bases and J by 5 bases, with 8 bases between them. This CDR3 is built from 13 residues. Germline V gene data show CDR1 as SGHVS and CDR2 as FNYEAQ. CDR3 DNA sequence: TGTGCCAGCAGCTTAGCCCCCGGGGACGAGCAGTACTTC. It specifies CASSLAPGDEQYF.

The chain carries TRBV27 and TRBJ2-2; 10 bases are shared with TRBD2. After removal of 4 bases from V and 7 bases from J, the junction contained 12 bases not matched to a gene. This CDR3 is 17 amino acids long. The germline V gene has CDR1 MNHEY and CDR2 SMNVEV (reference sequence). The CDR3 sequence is CASSSRAGGPGFGELFF. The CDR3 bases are TGTGCCAGCAGTTCAAGAGCGGGGGGGCCTGGTTTCGGGGAGCTGTTTTTT.

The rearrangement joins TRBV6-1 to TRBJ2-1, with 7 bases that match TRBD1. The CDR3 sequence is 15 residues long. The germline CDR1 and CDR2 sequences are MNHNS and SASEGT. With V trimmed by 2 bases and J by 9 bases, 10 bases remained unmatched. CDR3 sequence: CASSEQGQLKGEQFF. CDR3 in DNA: TGTGCCAGCAGTGAACAGGGACAGCTAAAGGGTGAGCAGTTCTTC.

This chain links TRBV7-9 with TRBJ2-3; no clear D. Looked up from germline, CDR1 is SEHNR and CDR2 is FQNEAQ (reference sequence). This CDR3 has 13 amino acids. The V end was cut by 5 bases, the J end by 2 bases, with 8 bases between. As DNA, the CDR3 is TGTGCCAGCAGCCTGGGCTCCACAGATACGCAGTATTTT. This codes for CASSLGSTDTQYF.